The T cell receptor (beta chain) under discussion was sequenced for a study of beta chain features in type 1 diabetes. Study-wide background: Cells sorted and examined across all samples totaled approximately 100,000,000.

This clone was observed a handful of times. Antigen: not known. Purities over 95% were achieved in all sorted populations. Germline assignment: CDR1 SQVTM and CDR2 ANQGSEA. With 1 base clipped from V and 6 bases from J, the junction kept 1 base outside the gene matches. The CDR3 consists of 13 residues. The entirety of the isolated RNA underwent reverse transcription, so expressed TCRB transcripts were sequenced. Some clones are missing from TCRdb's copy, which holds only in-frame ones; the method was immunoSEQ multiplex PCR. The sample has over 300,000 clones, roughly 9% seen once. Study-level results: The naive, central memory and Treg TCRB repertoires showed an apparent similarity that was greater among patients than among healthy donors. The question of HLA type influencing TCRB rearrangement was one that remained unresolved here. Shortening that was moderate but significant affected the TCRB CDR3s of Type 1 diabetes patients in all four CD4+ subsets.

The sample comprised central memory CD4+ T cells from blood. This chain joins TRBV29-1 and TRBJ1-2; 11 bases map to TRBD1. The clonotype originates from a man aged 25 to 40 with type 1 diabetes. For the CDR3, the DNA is TGCAGCGTTGAAGGGACAGGGGGCGATGGCTACACCTTC. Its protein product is CSVEGTGGDGYTF.